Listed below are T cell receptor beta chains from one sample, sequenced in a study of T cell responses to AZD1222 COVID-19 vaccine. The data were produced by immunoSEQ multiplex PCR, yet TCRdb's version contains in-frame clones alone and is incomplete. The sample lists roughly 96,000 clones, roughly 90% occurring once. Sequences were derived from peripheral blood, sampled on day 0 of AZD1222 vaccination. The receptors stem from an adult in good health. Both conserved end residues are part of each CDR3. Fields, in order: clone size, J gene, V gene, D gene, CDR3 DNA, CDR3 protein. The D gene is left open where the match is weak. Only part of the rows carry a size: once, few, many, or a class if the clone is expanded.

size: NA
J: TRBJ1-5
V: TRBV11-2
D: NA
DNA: TGTGCCAGCAGCGGCACGGCACAAGCTACCCATAGCAATCAGCCCCAGCATTTT
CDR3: CASSGTAQATHSNQPQHF

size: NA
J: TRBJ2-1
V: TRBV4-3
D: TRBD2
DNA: TGCGCCAGCAGCCAAGAAGCCACTAGCGGGGGAGAGCAGTTCTTC
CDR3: CASSQEATSGGEQFF

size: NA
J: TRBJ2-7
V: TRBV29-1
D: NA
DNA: TGCAGCGTTGAAGTCGCTCTGCCCGGGGAGCAGTACTTC
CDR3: CSVEVALPGEQYF

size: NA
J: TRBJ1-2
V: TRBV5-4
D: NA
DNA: TGTGCCAGCAGCGACCAGGGACGCGATGGCTACACCTTC
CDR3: CASSDQGRDGYTF

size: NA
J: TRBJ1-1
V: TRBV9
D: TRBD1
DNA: TGTGCCAGCAGCCCTTTCGACAGGGGTGATACTGAAGCTTTCTTT
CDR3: CASSPFDRGDTEAFF

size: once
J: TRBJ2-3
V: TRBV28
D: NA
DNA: TGTGCCAGCAGTTTAATAGGCGGACTCCCAACGGGAGATACGCAGTATTTT
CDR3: CASSLIGGLPTGDTQYF

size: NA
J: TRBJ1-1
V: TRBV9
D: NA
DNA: TGTGCCAGCAGCGTAGCAATCCAGGCAACCAACACTGAAGCTTTCTTT
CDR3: CASSVAIQATNTEAFF

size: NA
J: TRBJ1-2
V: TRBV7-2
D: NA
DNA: TGTGCCAGCAGCAACCGATATGGCTACACCTTC
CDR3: CASSNRYGYTF

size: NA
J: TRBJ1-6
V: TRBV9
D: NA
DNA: TGTGCCAGCAGCGTAGGGCAGGGAGACTCACCCCTCCACTTT
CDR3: CASSVGQGDSPLHF

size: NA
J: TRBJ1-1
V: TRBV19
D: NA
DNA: TGTGCCAGTAGTATAAGTGGGAGATACACTGAAGCTTTCTTT
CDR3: CASSISGRYTEAFF

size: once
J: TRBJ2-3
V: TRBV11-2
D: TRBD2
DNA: TGTGCCAGCAGCGCTCTCCTTAGGAGCGGCGGGAGGCGCACAGATACGCAGTATTTT
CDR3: CASSALLRSGGRRTDTQYF

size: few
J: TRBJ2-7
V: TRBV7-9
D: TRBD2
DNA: TGTGCCAGCAGCTTAGAGCGGGAGTGGTCGGGGGAGCAGTACTTC
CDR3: CASSLEREWSGEQYF

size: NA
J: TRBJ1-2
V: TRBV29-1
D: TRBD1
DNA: TGCAGCGTTACCGGGACAGGAGCCCATGGCTACACCTTC
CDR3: CSVTGTGAHGYTF

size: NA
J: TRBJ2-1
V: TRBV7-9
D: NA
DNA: TGTGCCAGCAGCTTCGAGGTGAGATACAATGAGCAGTTCTTC
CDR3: CASSFEVRYNEQFF

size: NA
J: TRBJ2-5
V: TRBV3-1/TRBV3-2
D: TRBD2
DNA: TGTGCCAGCAGCCAAGAGGGGACTAGTTTCAGAGAGACCCAGTACTTC
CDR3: CASSQEGTSFRETQYF

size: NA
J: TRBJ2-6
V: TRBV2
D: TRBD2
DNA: TGTGCCAGCAGTGAATATCGCGGGAGCTCTGGGGCCAACGTCCTGACTTTC
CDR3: CASSEYRGSSGANVLTF

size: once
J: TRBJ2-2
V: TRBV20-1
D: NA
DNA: TGCAGTGCTAGGACTAGCGGGGAGCTGTTTTTT
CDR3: CSARTSGELFF

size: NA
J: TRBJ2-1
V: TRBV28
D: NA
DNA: TGTGCCAGCAGACGGCGGAACTACAACTCCTACAATGAGCAGTTCTTC
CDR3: CASRRRNYNSYNEQFF

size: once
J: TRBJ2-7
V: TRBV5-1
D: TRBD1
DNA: TGCGCCAGCAGCTTGTCGTCAGGGGGCCTTGGGGACCAGTACTTC
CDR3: CASSLSSGGLGDQYF

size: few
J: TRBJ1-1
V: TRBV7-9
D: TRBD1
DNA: TGTGCCAGCAGCAAACAGGGGGCTGAAGCTTTCTTT
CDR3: CASSKQGAEAFF

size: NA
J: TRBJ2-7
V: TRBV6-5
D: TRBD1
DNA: TGTGCCAGCAGTCCGTCGGGACAGGGCTACGAGCAGTACTTC
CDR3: CASSPSGQGYEQYF

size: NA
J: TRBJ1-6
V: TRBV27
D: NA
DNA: TGTGCCAGCAGTTTAATACTTAATTCACCCCTCCACTTT
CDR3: CASSLILNSPLHF

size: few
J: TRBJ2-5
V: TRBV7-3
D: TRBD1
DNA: TGTGCCAGCAGCCCGGACAGGGGGAGGGCCCAGTACTTC
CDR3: CASSPDRGRAQYF

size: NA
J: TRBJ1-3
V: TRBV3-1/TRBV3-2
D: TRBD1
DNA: TGTGCCAGCAGCCAAGAGTTCCGTGACAGGGGCCCCTCTGGAAACACCATATATTTT
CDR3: CASSQEFRDRGPSGNTIYF

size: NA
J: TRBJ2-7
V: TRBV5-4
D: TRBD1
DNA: TGTGCCAGCAGCTTTCCGGGACAGTCTGCAAACGAGCAGTACTTC
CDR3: CASSFPGQSANEQYF

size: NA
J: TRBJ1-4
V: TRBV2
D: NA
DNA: TGTGCCAGCAGTGAAGGGGCGGCACCAACTAATGAAAAACTGTTTTTT
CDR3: CASSEGAAPTNEKLFF

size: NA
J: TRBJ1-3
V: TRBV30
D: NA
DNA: TGTGCCTGGAGCCGACAGGCGTCTGGAAACACCATATATTTT
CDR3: CAWSRQASGNTIYF

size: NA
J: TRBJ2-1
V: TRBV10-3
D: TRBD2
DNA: TGTGCCATCAGCCGACTAGCGGAGAAATACAATGAGCAGTTCTTC
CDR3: CAISRLAEKYNEQFF

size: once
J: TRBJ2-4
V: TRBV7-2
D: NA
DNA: TGTGCCAGCAGCTTAGATAACATTCAGTACTTC
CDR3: CASSLDNIQYF

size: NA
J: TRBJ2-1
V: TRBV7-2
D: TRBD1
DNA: TGTGCCAGCACCCGGGACAGGTCCTTCAATGAGCAGTTCTTC
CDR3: CASTRDRSFNEQFF

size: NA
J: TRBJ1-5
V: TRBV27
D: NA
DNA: TGTGCCAGCAGTGGGGGCAATCAGCCCCAGCATTTT
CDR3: CASSGGNQPQHF

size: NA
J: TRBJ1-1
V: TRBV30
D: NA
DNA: TGTGCCTGGAGTGTACGGGTGCAGGGACGGAACACTGAAGCTTTCTTT
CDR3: CAWSVRVQGRNTEAFF

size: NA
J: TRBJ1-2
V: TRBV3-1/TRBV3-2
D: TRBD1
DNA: TGTGCCAGCAGCCGCTACCGGGACAGGGGGCCTTCTAACTATGGCTACACCTTC
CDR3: CASSRYRDRGPSNYGYTF

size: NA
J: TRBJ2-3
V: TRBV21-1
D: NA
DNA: TGTGCCAGCAGCAAAGCGTCAACAGATACGCAGTATTTT
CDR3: CASSKASTDTQYF

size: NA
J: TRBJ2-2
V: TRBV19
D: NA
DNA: TGTGCCAGTAGTATAGATCATGCAGGGGGGACCGGGGAGCTGTTTTTT
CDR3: CASSIDHAGGTGELFF

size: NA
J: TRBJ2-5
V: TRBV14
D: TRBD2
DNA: TGTGCCAGCAGCCAACGCCAGCGGGAGGGGGAGACCCAGTACTTC
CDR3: CASSQRQREGETQYF

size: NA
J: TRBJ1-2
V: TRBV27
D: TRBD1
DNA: TGTGCCAGCGGGACAGGGGGCGAAGGCTACACCTTC
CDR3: CASGTGGEGYTF

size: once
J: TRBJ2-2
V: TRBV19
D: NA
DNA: TGTGCCAGTAGTATTGAGGGGACGGACACCGGGGAGCTGTTTTTT
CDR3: CASSIEGTDTGELFF

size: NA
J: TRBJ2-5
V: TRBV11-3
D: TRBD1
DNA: TGTGCCAGCAGCCCAGGACAGGGCTTCGAGACCCAGTACTTC
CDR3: CASSPGQGFETQYF